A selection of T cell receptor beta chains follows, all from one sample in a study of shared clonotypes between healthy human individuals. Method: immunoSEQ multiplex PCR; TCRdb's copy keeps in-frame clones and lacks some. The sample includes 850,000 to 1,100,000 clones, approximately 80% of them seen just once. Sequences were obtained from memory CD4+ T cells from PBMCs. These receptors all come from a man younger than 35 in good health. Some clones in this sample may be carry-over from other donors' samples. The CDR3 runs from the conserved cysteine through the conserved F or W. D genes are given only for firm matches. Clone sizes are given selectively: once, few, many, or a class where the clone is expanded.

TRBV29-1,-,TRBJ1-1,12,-,TGCAGCGGTGGACAGACGAACACTGAAGCTTTCTTT,CSGGQTNTEAFF
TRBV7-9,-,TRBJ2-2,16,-,TGTGCCAGCAGCTTATATAGGACAACGAACACCGGGGAGCTGTTTTTT,CASSLYRTTNTGELFF
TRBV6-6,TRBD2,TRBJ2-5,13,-,TGTGCCAGCAGTCTGGGACTAGCGGGACCTCAGTACTTC,CASSLGLAGPQYF
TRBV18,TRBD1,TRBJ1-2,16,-,TGTGCCAGCTCACCACTGAATTCCGGGACAGACTATGGCTACACCTTC,CASSPLNSGTDYGYTF
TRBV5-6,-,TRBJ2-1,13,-,TGTGCCAGCAGCTTGAGGGCCTCCAATGAGCAGTTCTTC,CASSLRASNEQFF
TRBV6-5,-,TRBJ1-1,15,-,TGTGCCAGCAGTTGGAAGAAAATCGTGAACACTGAAGCTTTCTTT,CASSWKKIVNTEAFF
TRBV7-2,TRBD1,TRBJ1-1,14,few,TGTGCCAGCAGCCCGGGGACAGCGAACACTGAAGCTTTCTTT,CASSPGTANTEAFF
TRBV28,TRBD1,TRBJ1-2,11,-,TGTGCCCTAGGAGGGGGCGGCGGCTACACCTTC,CALGGGGGYTF
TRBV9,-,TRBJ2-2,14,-,TGTGCCAGCAGCGTAGTCTCGGGGGCCGGGGAGCTGTTTTTT,CASSVVSGAGELFF
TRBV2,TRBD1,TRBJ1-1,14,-,TGTGCCAGCAGCCCTCGGACAGGGGACGGGAGAGCTTTCTTT,CASSPRTGDGRAFF
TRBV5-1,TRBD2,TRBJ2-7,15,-,TGCGCCAGCAGCCCAAGTCTAGCGGGAGCGGTCGAGCAGTACTTC,CASSPSLAGAVEQYF
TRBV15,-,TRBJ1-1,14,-,TGTGCCACAAAAAGGGGAGGGGATGGCACTGAAGCTTTCTTT,CATKRGGDGTEAFF
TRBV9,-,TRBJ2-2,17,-,TGTGCCAGCAGCGTAGTATCTGGGACCCAGAACCCCGGGGAGCTGTTTTTT,CASSVVSGTQNPGELFF
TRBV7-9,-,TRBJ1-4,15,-,TGTGCCAGCAGCTTCCAGGCGGAGTATAATGAAAAACTGTTTTTT,CASSFQAEYNEKLFF
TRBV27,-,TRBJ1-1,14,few,TGTGCCAGCAGTTTATGGGTCGGGAACACTGAAGCTTTCTTT,CASSLWVGNTEAFF
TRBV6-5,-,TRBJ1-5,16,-,TGTGCCAGCAGTTACAAACGGTCGGGGGCCAATCAGCCCCAGCATTTT,CASSYKRSGANQPQHF
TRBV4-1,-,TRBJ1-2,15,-,TGCGCCAGCAGCCAGCTCGGAACGGCTACCTATGGCTACACCTTC,CASSQLGTATYGYTF
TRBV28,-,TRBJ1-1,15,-,TGTGCCAGCAGTTTACAGGGAATCATGAACACTGAAGCTTTCTTT,CASSLQGIMNTEAFF
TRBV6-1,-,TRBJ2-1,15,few,TGTGCCAGCAGTGAAACCAGGGCGAACGACAATGAGCAGTTCTTC,CASSETRANDNEQFF
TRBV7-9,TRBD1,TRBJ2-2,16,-,TGTGCCAGCAGCTTTCGACAGGGGAGAGGAACCGGGGAGCTGTTTTTT,CASSFRQGRGTGELFF
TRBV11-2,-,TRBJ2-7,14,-,TGTGCCAGCAGCTTAGCGACCCTACCTGGAGAGCAGTACTTC,CASSLATLPGEQYF
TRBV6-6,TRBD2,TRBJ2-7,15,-,TGTGCCAGCAGCCAAGGACTAGCGCGATACTACGAGCAGTACTTC,CASSQGLARYYEQYF
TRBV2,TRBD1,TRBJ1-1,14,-,TGTGCCAGCAGTCAAACAGGGGGCAGGGCTGAAGCTTTCTTT,CASSQTGGRAEAFF
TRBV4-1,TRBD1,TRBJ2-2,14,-,TGCGCCAGCAGCGCGCAGGGGGACACCGGGGAGCTGTTTTTT,CASSAQGDTGELFF
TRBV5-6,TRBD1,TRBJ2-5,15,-,TGTGCCAGCAGCACCCTACAGGGGTCGGTAGAGACCCAGTACTTC,CASSTLQGSVETQYF
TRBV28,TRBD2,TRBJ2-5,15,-,TGTGCCAGCAGCCCCGGCGGGGGGCGCGGAGAGACCCAGTACTTC,CASSPGGGRGETQYF
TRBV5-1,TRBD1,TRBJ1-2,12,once,TGCGCCAGCAGCTTCCGGGACAGCATATACACCTTC,CASSFRDSIYTF
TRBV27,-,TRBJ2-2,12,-,TGTGCCAGCAGTCCCTACACCGGGGAGCTGTTTTTT,CASSPYTGELFF
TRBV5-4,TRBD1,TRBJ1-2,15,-,TGTGCCAGCAGCTTGCAGGGACAGGTGGACTATGGCTACACCTTC,CASSLQGQVDYGYTF
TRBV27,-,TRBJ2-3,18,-,TGTGCCAGCACCCCTCCCGGGGCTTTTCTGCCGAATCCAGATACGCAGTATTTT,CASTPPGAFLPNPDTQYF